This T cell receptor (beta chain) comes out of a study of T cells after yellow fever vaccination. Per germline, CDR1 SGHNT and CDR2 YENEEA. The CDR3 spans 15 residues. Trimming pared 1 base from V and 1 base from J, leaving 8 bases between. Study observations and caveats: Post-booster samples contained most primary-vaccination clones (approximately 96% CD4, about 85% CD8). Shared CD4/CD8 clonotypes were a small share, likely from convergent recombination.

TCRdb called the 5' RACE reads again in MiXCR, with one record for every CDR3 protein. The table has some 240,000 distinct CDR3 sequences, about 5% seen once. To note about this clonotype: Its antigen is still unknown.

This clonotype originated in a man aged 18 to 29 who received the YFV17D yellow fever vaccine. This specimen was CD4+ T cells sorted from PBMCs, taken on the day of the yellow fever booster vaccination. J is TRBJ2-1 and V is TRBV11-3; no reliable D call. The CDR3 loop is CASSLGHASYNEQFF. Written as DNA, the CDR3 is TGTGCCAGCAGCTTAGGGCACGCGTCCTACAATGAGCAGTTCTTC. The whole variable domain, filled in from reference TRBV11-3 and TRBJ2-1, reads EAGVVQSPRYKIIEKKQPVAFWCNPISGHNTLYWYLQNLGQGPELLIRYENEEAVDDSQLPKDRFSAERLKGVDSTLKIQPAELGDSAVYLCASSLGHASYNEQFFGPGTRLTVL.